This TCR beta chain originates from a study of blood T cell repertoires in COVID-19. Study-wide background: Researchers got acute and convalescent COVID-19 samples from the United States, Italy and Spain. PBMCs, B-cell-depleted T cells, or T cells provided the cDNA or gDNA that made up the material.

As processed by the authors: Scientists estimated how many nucleated cells there were by amplifying reference gene primers. Profiling relied on immunoSEQ multiplex PCR, and the TCRdb table lists in-frame clones only, not all of them. V and J calls and clone size are those listed in that table; D and trimming were worked out from the DNA. The sample records approximately 47,000 clones, approximately 81% being singletons. Germline CDR1 and CDR2: LNHDA and SQIVND (reference sequence). The CDR3 length is 13 residues. V shed 6 bases and J shed 8 bases, with 16 bases lying between them. This clone was detected a few times.

This sequence originates from a woman aged 55 to 70 with acute or convalescent COVID-19. The J gene is TRBJ1-2, the V gene TRBV19; D uncertain. Sequencing was carried out using peripheral blood. The chain's CDR3 is CASRGLKAGGYTF. Written as DNA, the CDR3 is TGTGCCAGTAGGGGCCTTAAGGCGGGAGGCTACACCTTC.